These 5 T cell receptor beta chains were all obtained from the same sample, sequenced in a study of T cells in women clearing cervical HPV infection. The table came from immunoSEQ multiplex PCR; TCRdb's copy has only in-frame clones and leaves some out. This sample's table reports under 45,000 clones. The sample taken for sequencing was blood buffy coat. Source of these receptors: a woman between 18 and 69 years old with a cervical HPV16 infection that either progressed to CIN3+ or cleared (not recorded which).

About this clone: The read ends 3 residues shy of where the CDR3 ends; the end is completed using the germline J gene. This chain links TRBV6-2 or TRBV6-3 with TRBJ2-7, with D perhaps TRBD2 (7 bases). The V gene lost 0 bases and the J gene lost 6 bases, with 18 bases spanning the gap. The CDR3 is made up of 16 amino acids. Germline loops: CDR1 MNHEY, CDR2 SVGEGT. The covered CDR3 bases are TGTGCCAGCAGTTACTCGTGGAGGGGGGGGGTTCGCGAG. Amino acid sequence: CASSYSWRGGVRE. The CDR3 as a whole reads CASSYSWRGGVREQYF.

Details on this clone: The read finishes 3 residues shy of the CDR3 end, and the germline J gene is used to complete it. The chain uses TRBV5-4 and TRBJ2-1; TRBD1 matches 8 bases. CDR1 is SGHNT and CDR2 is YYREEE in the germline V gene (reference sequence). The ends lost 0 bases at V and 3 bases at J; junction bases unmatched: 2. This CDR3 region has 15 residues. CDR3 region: CASSLDRGDYNEQFF. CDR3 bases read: TGTGCCAGCAGCTTGGACAGGGGGGACTACAATGAG.

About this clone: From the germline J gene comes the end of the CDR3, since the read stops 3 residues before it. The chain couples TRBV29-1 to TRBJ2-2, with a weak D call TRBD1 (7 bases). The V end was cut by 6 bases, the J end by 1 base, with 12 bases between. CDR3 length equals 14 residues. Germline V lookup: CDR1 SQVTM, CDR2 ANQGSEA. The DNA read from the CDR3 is TGCAGCGTGGGGAGGACAGGGAACACCGGGGAG. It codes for CSVGRTGNTGE. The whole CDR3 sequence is CSVGRTGNTGELFF.

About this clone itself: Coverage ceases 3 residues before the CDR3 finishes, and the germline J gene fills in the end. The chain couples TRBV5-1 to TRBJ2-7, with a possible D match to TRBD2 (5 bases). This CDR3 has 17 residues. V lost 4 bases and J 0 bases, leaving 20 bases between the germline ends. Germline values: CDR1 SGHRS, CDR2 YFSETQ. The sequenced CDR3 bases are TGCGCCAGCAGCGTGCTCTCTGGGAGCGGAGCCTCCTACGAG. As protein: CASSVLSGSGASYE. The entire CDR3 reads CASSVLSGSGASYEQYF. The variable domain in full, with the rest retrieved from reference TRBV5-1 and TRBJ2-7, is KAGVTQTPRYLIKTRGQQVTLSCSPISGHRSVSWYQQTPGQGLQFLFEYFSETQRNKGNFPGRFSGRQFSNSRSEMNVSTLELGDSALYLCASSVLSGSGASYEQYFGPGTRLTVT.

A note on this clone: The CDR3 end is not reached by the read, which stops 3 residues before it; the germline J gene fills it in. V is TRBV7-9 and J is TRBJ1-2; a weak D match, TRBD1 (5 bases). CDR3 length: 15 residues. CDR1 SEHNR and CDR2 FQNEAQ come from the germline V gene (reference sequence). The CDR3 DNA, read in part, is TGTGCCAGCAGCCCTTTGGGGGGAAGTGAGGACGAC. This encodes CASSPLGGSEDD. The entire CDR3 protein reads CASSPLGGSEDDYTF.